The 22 T cell receptor beta chains listed next were all sequenced from one sample in a study of tumor and adjacent non-tumor tissue in lung cancer. No cell sorting was done before RNA was extracted from the tissue. The library came from three nested PCR rounds adapted from ARM-PCR protocols. TCRdb reanalysed the multiplex PCR reads using MiXCR and keeps one entry per CDR3 protein. The data contain roughly 120,000 distinct CDR3 sequences, around 80% of them singletons. The sample comprised lung tumor tissue. These receptors were obtained from a woman in her sixties or seventies with non-small cell lung cancer.

This clonotype has only one observation. The V and J genes are TRBV10-3 and TRBJ2-1; D is undetermined. CDR1 and CDR2 from the germline V gene are ENHRY and SYGVKD. V was shortened by 2 bases and J by 6 bases, with 14 bases between the two germline ends. The CDR3 runs to 15 residues. CDR3: CAISETQSNFNEQFF. In DNA, the CDR3 is TGTGCCATCAGTGAGACACAGAGTAACTTCAATGAGCAGTTCTTC.

On this clonotype: At one of its ends the junction is not consistent with the germline gene, which may arise from a read error. The chain uses TRBV28 and TRBJ2-7, with 10 bases fitting TRBD2. The CDR3 sequence is 16 residues long. The germline gives CDR1 MDHEN, CDR2 SYDVKM. DNA of the CDR3: TGTGCCTGCAGTTTATGGTGGCTAGCGGGAGACTACGAGCAGTACTTC. Translating gives CACSLWWLAGDYEQYF.

This clonotype was picked up one time. One end of the junction does not line up with germline, which may come from a read error. V usage is TRBV24-1 and J usage is TRBJ2-2; 8 bases match TRBD1. Germline V CDR1 and CDR2: KGHDR, SFDVKD. The CDR3 has 16 residues. The CDR3, as DNA: TGTGCCACCAGTGATCCGACAGGGGCGAACACCGGGGGGCTGTTTTTT. The encoded protein is CATSDPTGANTGGLFF.

With respect to this clonotype: One base away lies a much larger clone, so this may be a sequencing read error. The chain employs TRBV6-2 or TRBV6-3 and TRBJ2-1; 12 nucleotides align to TRBD2. The CDR3 is made up of 18 amino acids. Looked up from germline, CDR1 is MNHEY and CDR2 is SVGEGT. With V trimmed by 6 bases and J by 7 bases, 16 bases remained unmatched. CDR3 DNA sequence: TGTGCCAGCAGCCAACTACCGAGACTAGCGGGAGTTTGGAATGAGCAGTTCTTC. This translates into CASSQLPRLAGVWNEQFF.

This clonotype has more than one count but fewer than ten. A much bigger clone sits one base away, suggesting this may be a read error. The conserved phenylalanine or tryptophan normally closing the CDR3 is absent here, so this likely arose from a read error. The chain is built from TRBV29-1 and TRBJ2-1; TRBD1 aligns across 10 bases. V lost 7 bases, J lost 4 bases, and 13 bases stayed unmatched. Germline CDR1 is SQVTM and CDR2 is ANQGSEA. The CDR3 has 16 residues. CDR3 nucleotides: TGCAGCGCTATCAAGGGCCGGGACAGGGGATACAATGAGCAGTTCTTA. This gives the protein CSAIKGRDRGYNEQFL.

About this clonotype itself: Since a much larger clone is just one base distant, this may be a read error. The chain recombines TRBV6-2 or TRBV6-3 with TRBJ2-3; TRBD1 or TRBD2 may be the D gene (5 bases each). CDR3 length equals 15 residues. Trimming shortened V by 2 bases and J by 8 bases, and 17 bases separated the two germline ends. Germline V gene sequence: CDR1 MNHEY, CDR2 SVGEGT. Written as DNA, the CDR3 is TGTGCCAGCAGTTACGGCCAGGGAGCGGCGGTTACGCAGTATTTT. This translates into CASSYGQGAAVTQYF.

This clonotype was detected ten times or more. This chain uses TRBV5-4 with TRBJ2-5; D may match TRBD1 or TRBD2 (6 bases each). Germline V lookup: CDR1 SGHNT, CDR2 YYREEE (reference sequence). This CDR3 has 14 residues. With 6 bases removed from V and 0 bases from J, the gap between germline ends came to 12 bases. In DNA form, the CDR3 reads TGTGCCAGCAAAGGTGGGGGGCACCAAGAGACCCAGTACTTC. Translating it yields CASKGGGHQETQYF.

A note on this clonotype: A much larger clone lies one base from this, so it may be a read error. CDR3 nucleotides: TGCAGCGGTGGAGGGGGTACTGAATCTTTCTTT. This translates into CSGGGGTESFF. V and J are TRBV29-1 and TRBJ1-1; D is perhaps TRBD1 (6 bases). The CDR3 runs to 11 residues. Germline CDR1 and CDR2: SQVTM and ANQGSEA.

This clonotype has just one count. This may be a read error, as it is one base from a much larger clone. The chain is built from TRBV28 and TRBJ2-3; no firm D call. The CDR3 has 11 amino acids. Deletions cut 7 bases from V and 3 bases from J, with 5 bases between. The V gene's germline CDR1 is MDHEN and CDR2 SYDVKM. The CDR3 nucleotides read TGTGCCAGCAATCAAACAGATACGCAGTATTTT. It codes for CASNQTDTQYF.

V gene TRBV20-1 combines with J gene TRBJ1-2, with a tentative D call TRBD1 (6 bases). The germline gives CDR1 DFQATT, CDR2 SNEGSKA (reference sequence). Trimming shortened V by 3 bases and J by 4 bases, and 15 bases separated the two germline ends. This CDR3 region has 14 residues. DNA for the CDR3: TGCAGTGCTAGTAATTCCCGACAGGCCTATGGCTACACCTTC. This codes for CSASNSRQAYGYTF.

The rearrangement joins TRBV6-1 to TRBJ2-3; D is undetermined. Germline assignment: CDR1 MNHNS and CDR2 SASEGT. This CDR3 comprises 12 residues. V was shortened by 5 bases and J by 4 bases, with 7 bases between the two germline ends. CDR3 amino acids: CASSHHADTQYF. For the CDR3, the DNA is TGTGCCAGCAGTCACCACGCAGATACGCAGTATTTT.

The chain is built from TRBV29-1 and TRBJ2-1; D might be TRBD2 (5 bases). This CDR3 region has 13 residues. Trimming removed 3 bases from V and 6 bases from J, with 12 bases in between. Germline lookup yields CDR1 SQVTM and CDR2 ANQGSEA. The CDR3 sequence is CSVDWVGSNEQFF. The CDR3 nucleotides are TGCAGCGTTGATTGGGTGGGGAGCAATGAGCAGTTCTTC.

This clonotype was counted between two and nine times. The chain employs TRBV4-2 and TRBJ2-4; 12 nucleotides align to TRBD2. This CDR3 has 21 amino acids. The trim removed 2 bases at V and 3 bases at J, leaving 17 bases unmatched. The V gene's germline CDR1 is LGHNA and CDR2 YNFKEQ. The CDR3 is CASSQTGGASGGAGLKNIQYF. In DNA form, the CDR3 reads TGTGCCAGCAGCCAAACGGGGGGGGCTAGCGGGGGGGCAGGACTCAAAAACATTCAGTACTTC.

With regard to this clonotype: A read error may explain this, as a much larger clone is one base away. The chain has TRBV6-2 or TRBV6-3 and TRBJ1-5; 7 bases are a match to TRBD1. Germline V gene sequence: CDR1 MNHEY, CDR2 SVGEGT. V lost 11 bases to trimming and J lost 3 bases; unmatched junction nucleotides: 16. The CDR3 has 16 amino acids. CDR3 sequence reads: CASLDRVGQDNQPQHF. CDR3 sequence (DNA): TGTGCCTCCCTCGACAGGGTGGGGCAGGACAATCAGCCCCAGCATTTT.

Points on this clonotype: This may be a read error, as it is one base from a much larger clone. The chain joins TRBV7-8 to TRBJ2-1, with 8 bases that match TRBD2. The CDR3 spans 15 residues. In germline, CDR1 is SGHVS, CDR2 FQNEAQ. This chain's CDR3 is CASSLFGGGFNELFF. DNA for the CDR3: TGTGCCAGCAGCTTATTCGGCGGGGGGTTTAATGAGCTGTTCTTC.

Note on this clonotype: It may be a read error: a sequence one base away is much more abundant. V and J are TRBV12-3 or TRBV12-4 and TRBJ2-3, with D tentatively TRBD1 (5 bases). This CDR3 comprises 13 residues. The DNA for the CDR3 is TGTCCCAGCAGTTCGGCAGGGCCCGATACGCAGTATTTT. It codes for CPSSSAGPDTQYF.

This clonotype was counted a few times. Since a much larger clone is just one base distant, this may be a read error. This chain links TRBV6-5 with TRBJ2-2; unclear D gene. The CDR3 has 14 residues. The germline CDR1 and CDR2 sequences are MNHEY and SVGAGI. The ends were cut back, 1 base at V and 2 bases at J, with 5 bases in the middle. The CDR3 sequence: CASSYFLNTGELFF. For the CDR3, the DNA is TGTGCCAGCAGTTACTTCTTAAACACCGGGGAGCTGTTTTTT.

Comment on this clonotype: In this CDR3 the conserved last residue, phenylalanine or tryptophan, is missing, so a read error is likely. CDR3: CGVRDLGTLETQYH. The CDR3 bases are TGCGGTGTTAGAGATTTAGGCACCTTAGAGACCCAGTACCAC. This chain uses TRBV20-1 with TRBJ2-5; no definite D call. The CDR3 consists of 14 residues. Per the germline V gene, CDR1 is DFQATT and CDR2 is SNEGSKA (reference sequence).

This chain joins TRBV6-4 and TRBJ2-3; 8 positions agree with TRBD2. The V and J ends lost 10 bases and 0 bases, in that order; junction bases with no gene match: 6. This CDR3 has 14 amino acids. CDR1 is MRHNA and CDR2 is SNTAGT in the germline V gene. The CDR3 nucleotides read TGTGCCACCTCACGGGAGGGTAGCACAGATACGCAGTATTTT. It translates to CATSREGSTDTQYF.

About this clonotype: The junction differs from germline at one of its ends, possibly a read error. The V call is TRBV4-3, the J call TRBJ2-5; 8 positions agree with TRBD1. Germline loops: CDR1 LGHNA, CDR2 YSLEER. The CDR3 extends over 16 amino acids. CDR3 bases: TGCGCCGGCAGCCAATATTTCCAGGGGGCCGCAGAGATCCAGTACTTC. Translating it yields CAGSQYFQGAAEIQYF.

Concerning this clonotype itself: The CDR3 carries no conserved terminal phenylalanine or tryptophan, so it likely arises from a read error. This chain connects TRBV20-1 to TRBJ1-5; TRBD1 might be the D (5 bases). The CDR3 length is 15 residues. CDR1 DFQATT and CDR2 SNEGSKA come from the germline V gene (reference sequence). In DNA form, the CDR3 reads TGCGGTACTAGTAGGGAGCAGGGCACCAATCAGCCCCAGCATCTT. This encodes CGTSREQGTNQPQHL.

Concerning this clonotype itself: A much larger clone lies one base from this, so it may be a read error. The chain carries TRBV4-1 and TRBJ1-5, with a tentative D call TRBD1 (5 bases). In germline, CDR1 is MGHRA, CDR2 YSYEKL. This CDR3 comprises 16 residues. The CDR3 DNA reads as TGCACCAGCAGCCAAGAGGTCACAGGTCGCAATCAGCCCCAGCATTTT. This encodes CTSSQEVTGRNQPQHF.